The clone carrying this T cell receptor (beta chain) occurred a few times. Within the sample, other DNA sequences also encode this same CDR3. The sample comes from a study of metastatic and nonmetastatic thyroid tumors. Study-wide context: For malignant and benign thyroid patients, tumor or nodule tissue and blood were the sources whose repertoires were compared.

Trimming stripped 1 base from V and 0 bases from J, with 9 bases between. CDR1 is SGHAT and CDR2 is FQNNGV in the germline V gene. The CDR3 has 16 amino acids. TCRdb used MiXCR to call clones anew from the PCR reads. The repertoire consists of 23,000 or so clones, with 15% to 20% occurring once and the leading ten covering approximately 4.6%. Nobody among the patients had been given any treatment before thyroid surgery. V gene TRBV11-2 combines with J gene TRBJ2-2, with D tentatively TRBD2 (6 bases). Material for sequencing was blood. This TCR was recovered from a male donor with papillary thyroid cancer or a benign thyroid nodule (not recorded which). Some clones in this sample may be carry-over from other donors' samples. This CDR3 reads CASSLVAESNTGELFF. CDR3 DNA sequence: TGTGCCAGCAGCTTAGTAGCGGAGTCGAACACCGGGGAGCTGTTTTTT.